The 17 T cell receptor beta chains listed next were all sequenced from one sample in a study of cytomegalovirus exposure and HLA in healthy donors. The study ran its PCR with 60 Vbeta and 13 Jbeta primers. Measured with immunoSEQ multiplex PCR; TCRdb has only the in-frame clones, and not every one. The table shows 150,000 to 200,000 clones, with 75% to 85% occurring only once. The sample taken for sequencing was PBMCs. All receptors come from a woman aged 45 to 65 in good health and CMV-seronegative.

J is TRBJ1-5 and V is TRBV15; D remains unclear. This CDR3 spans 18 amino acids. V dropped 1 base and J dropped 0 bases, with 16 bases sitting between them. The germline V gene encodes CDR1 LNHNV and CDR2 YYDKDF (reference sequence). CDR3 sequence (DNA): TGTGCCACCAGCAGAGCCCTCTCCACATTTTATAGCAATCAGCCCCAGCATTTT. This encodes CATSRALSTFYSNQPQHF. Complete variable domain (other parts from reference TRBV15 and TRBJ1-5): DAMVIQNPRYQVTQFGKPVTLSCSQTLNHNVMYWYQQKSSQAPKLLFHYYDKDFNNEADTPDNFQSRRPNTSFCFLDIRSPGLGDTAMYLCATSRALSTFYSNQPQHFGDGTRLSIL.

V is TRBV12-5 and J is TRBJ2-7, with D perhaps matching TRBD2 (5 bases). The germline gives CDR1 LGHNT, CDR2 FRNRAP. This CDR3 comprises 18 residues. Between the trimmed V and J ends, which lost 0 bases and 2 bases, there was a span of 20 bases. CDR3 DNA: TGTGCTAGTGGTTTGGTACACGGTAACCGACTAACGGCCTACGAGCAGTACTTC. Amino acid sequence: CASGLVHGNRLTAYEQYF.

The V and J genes are TRBV7-3 and TRBJ2-1; D remains unclear. The CDR3 runs to 13 residues. Per the germline V gene, CDR1 is SGHTA and CDR2 is FQGTGA. Trimming cost V 5 bases and J 7 bases, with 12 bases left between them. CDR3 sequence (DNA): TGTGCCAGCAGCGTTGACAATCGGAATGAGCAGTTCTTC. It translates to CASSVDNRNEQFF.

This rearrangement joins TRBV18 to TRBJ1-1, with 8 bases that match TRBD1. J was trimmed by 0 bases and V by 3 bases; bases with no gene match: 6. This CDR3 has 16 residues. Germline CDR1 reads KGHSH; CDR2 reads LQKENI. The CDR3 here is CASSPSTTGVNTEAFF. The DNA of the CDR3 is TGTGCCAGCTCACCCTCCACGACAGGGGTGAACACTGAAGCTTTCTTT.

This chain joins TRBV6-6 and TRBJ1-1; D might be TRBD1 (5 bases). There are 14 residues in the CDR3. Deletions cut 8 bases from V and 1 base from J, with 14 bases between. The germline CDR1 and CDR2 sequences are MNHNY and SVGAGI (reference sequence). This CDR3 is CASSVGGKNTEAFF. CDR3 DNA sequence: TGTGCCAGCTCTGTTGGGGGGAAGAACACTGAAGCTTTCTTT.

This chain connects TRBV6-5 to TRBJ1-2; tentatively, D is TRBD1 (6 bases). V shed 5 bases and J shed 8 bases, with 18 bases lying between them. CDR3 length: 14 amino acids. Per the germline V gene, CDR1 is MNHEY and CDR2 is SVGAGI. This CDR3 is CASSENRGEGGYTF. Here the CDR3 DNA reads TGTGCCAGCAGTGAAAATAGGGGGGAGGGCGGCTACACCTTC.

The chain is built from TRBV7-9 and TRBJ1-4; the D is unclear. The germline V gene has CDR1 SEHNR and CDR2 FQNEAQ (reference sequence). V was trimmed by 5 bases and J by 6 bases, leaving 7 bases between them. This CDR3 comprises 12 residues. CDR3 bases: TGTGCCAGCAGCCCTGGCTATGAAAAACTGTTTTTT. Translating it yields CASSPGYEKLFF.

The rearrangement links TRBV7-2 to TRBJ1-1, with D unresolved. V was shortened by 1 base and J by 3 bases, with 6 bases between the two germline ends. The germline V gene encodes CDR1 SGHTA and CDR2 FQGNSA. The CDR3 is 13 amino acids. As DNA, the CDR3 is TGTGCCAGCAGCTTAGTATCGTACACTGAAGCTTTCTTT. It codes for CASSLVSYTEAFF.

This sequence joins TRBV29-1 and TRBJ2-3; 7 nucleotides agree with TRBD2. Germline CDR1 reads SQVTM; CDR2 reads ANQGSEA. The CDR3 sequence is 15 residues long. With V trimmed by 1 base and J by 7 bases, 11 bases remained unmatched. CDR3 amino acids: CSVEVAGVVSHTQYF. The CDR3 DNA sequence: TGCAGCGTTGAAGTCGCGGGAGTAGTCAGTCATACGCAGTATTTT.

J is TRBJ2-3 and V is TRBV29-1; 12 positions match TRBD1. The germline CDR1 and CDR2 sequences are SQVTM and ANQGSEA. V was clipped by 7 bases and J by 3 bases; unmatched bases: 5. This CDR3 region has 14 residues. The CDR3 region has the DNA TGCAGCGCTGGGGGACAGGGGGCGACAGATACGCAGTATTTT. Protein product: CSAGGQGATDTQYF.

V usage is TRBV6-1 and J usage is TRBJ1-1; D is possibly TRBD1 (6 bases). The CDR3 covers 14 residues. Germline loops: CDR1 MNHNS, CDR2 SASEGT. Trimming left V 6 bases short and J 0 bases short, with 11 bases between. As DNA, the CDR3 is TGTGCCAGCAGAGCGGGACAAGTGAACACTGAAGCTTTCTTT. Encoded protein: CASRAGQVNTEAFF.

J is TRBJ2-7 and V is TRBV15, with TRBD2 identical over 8 bases. Germline CDR1 reads LNHNV; CDR2 reads YYDKDF (reference sequence). Trimming removed 3 bases from V and 2 bases from J; junction bases left unmatched: 6. This CDR3 comprises 15 residues. CDR3 loop: CATSSLAGLTYEQYF. The CDR3 DNA is TGTGCCACCAGCAGCTTAGCGGGACTTACCTACGAGCAGTACTTC.

This clone was seen a few times. This sequence joins TRBV2 and TRBJ2-5; a possible D gene is TRBD1 (6 bases). The CDR3 has 13 amino acids. Trimming cost V 8 bases and J 1 base, with 11 bases left between them. Germline V gene sequence: CDR1 SNHLY, CDR2 FYNNEI. The CDR3: CASARDTQETQYF. The CDR3, as DNA: TGTGCCAGCGCCCGGGACACCCAAGAGACCCAGTACTTC. Full variable domain (outside the CDR3, taken from reference TRBV2 and TRBJ2-5): EPEVTQTPSHQVTQMGQEVILRCVPISNHLYFYWYRQILGQKVEFLVSFYNNEISEKSEIFDDQFSVERPDGSNFTLKIRSTKLEDSAMYFCASARDTQETQYFGPGTRLLVL.

This clone turned up a few times. The chain carries TRBV11-1 and TRBJ1-6; 9 bases map to TRBD1. With V trimmed by 4 bases and J by 10 bases, 8 bases remained unmatched. Germline assignment: CDR1 SGHAT and CDR2 FQDESV (reference sequence). This CDR3 comprises 15 residues. The CDR3 protein is CASSSPTGGKSPLHF. The DNA of the CDR3 is TGTGCCAGCAGCTCGCCGACAGGGGGAAAGTCACCCCTCCACTTT.

This chain uses TRBV25-1 with TRBJ1-3; no clear D gene. Germline CDR1 is MGHDK and CDR2 is SYGVNS. The V and J ends lost 2 bases and 4 bases respectively, with 9 bases between them. This CDR3 contains 14 residues. CDR3 DNA: TGTGCCAGCAGTGAACCCGCGGCGGGAAACACCATATATTTT. Its protein product is CASSEPAAGNTIYF. The variable domain in full, with the rest retrieved from reference TRBV25-1 and TRBJ1-3, is EADIYQTPRYLVIGTGKKITLECSQTMGHDKMYWYQQDPGMELHLIHYSYGVNSTEKGDLSSESTVSRIRTEHFPLTLESARPSHTSQYLCASSEPAAGNTIYFGEGSWLTVV.

V and J are TRBV6-4 and TRBJ1-1; 7 bases are a match to TRBD1. V lost 6 bases to trimming and J lost 7 bases; unmatched junction nucleotides: 8. The CDR3 runs 13 residues. CDR1 is MRHNA, CDR2 SNTAGT, per germline. CDR3 DNA: TGTGCCAGCAGGACAGGGAAAGGGAGTGAAGCTTTCTTT. This sequence encodes CASRTGKGSEAFF.

In this sample, this clone turned up once. The chain links TRBV5-1 to TRBJ2-7; D perhaps matches TRBD1 (6 bases). There are 13 residues in the CDR3. V lost 0 bases to trimming and J lost 6 bases, with 10 bases between them. Per germline, CDR1 SGHRS and CDR2 YFSETQ. The chain's CDR3 is CASSLEWDTEQYF. CDR3 bases: TGCGCCAGCAGCTTGGAATGGGACACCGAGCAGTACTTC.